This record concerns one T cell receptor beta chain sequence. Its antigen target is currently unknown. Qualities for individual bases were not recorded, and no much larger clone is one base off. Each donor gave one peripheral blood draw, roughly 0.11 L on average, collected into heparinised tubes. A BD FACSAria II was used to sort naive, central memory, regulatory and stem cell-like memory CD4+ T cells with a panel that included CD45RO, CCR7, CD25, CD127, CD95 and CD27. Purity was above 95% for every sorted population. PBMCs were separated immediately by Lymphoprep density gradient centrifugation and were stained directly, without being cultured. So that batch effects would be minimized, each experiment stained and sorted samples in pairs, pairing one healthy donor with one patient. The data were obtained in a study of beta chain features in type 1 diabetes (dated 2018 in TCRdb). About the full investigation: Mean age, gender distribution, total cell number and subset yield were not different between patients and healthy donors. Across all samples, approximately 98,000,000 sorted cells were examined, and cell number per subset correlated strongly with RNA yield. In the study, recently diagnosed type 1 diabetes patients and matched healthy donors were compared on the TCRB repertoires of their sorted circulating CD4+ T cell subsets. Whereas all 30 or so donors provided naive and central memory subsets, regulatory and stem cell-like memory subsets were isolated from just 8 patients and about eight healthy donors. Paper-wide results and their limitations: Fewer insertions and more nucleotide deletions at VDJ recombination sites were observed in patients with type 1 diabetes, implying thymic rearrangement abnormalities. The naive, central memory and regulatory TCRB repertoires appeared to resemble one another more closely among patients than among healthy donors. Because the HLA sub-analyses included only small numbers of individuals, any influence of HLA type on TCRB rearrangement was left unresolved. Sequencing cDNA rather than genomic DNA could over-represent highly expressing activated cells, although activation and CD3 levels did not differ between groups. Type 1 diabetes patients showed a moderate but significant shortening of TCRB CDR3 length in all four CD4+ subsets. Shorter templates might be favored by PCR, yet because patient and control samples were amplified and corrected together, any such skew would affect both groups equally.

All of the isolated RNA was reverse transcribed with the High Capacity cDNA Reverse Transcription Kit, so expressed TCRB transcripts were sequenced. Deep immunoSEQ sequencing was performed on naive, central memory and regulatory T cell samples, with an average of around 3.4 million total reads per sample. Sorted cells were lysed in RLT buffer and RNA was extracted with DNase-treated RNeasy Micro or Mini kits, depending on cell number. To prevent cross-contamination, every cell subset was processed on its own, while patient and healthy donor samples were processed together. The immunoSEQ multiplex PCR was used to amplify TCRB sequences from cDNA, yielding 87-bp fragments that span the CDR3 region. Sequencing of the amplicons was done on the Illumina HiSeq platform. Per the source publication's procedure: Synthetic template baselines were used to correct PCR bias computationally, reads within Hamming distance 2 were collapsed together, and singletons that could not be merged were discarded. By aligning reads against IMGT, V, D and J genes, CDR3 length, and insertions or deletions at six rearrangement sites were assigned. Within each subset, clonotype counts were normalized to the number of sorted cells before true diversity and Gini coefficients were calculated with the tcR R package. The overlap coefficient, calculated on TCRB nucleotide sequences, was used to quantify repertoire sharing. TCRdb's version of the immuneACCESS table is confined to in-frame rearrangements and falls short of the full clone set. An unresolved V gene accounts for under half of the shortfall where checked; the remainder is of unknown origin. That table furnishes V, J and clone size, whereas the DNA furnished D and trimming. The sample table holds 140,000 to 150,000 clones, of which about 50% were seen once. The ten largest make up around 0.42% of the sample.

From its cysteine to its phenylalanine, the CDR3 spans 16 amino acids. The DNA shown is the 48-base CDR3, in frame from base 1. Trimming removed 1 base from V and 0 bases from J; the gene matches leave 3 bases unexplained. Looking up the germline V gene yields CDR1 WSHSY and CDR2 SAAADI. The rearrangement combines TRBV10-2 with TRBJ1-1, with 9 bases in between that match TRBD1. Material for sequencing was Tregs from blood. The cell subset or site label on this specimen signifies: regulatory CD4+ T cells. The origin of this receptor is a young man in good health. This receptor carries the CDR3 CASSEYRGRMNTEAFF. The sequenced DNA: TGCGCCAGCAGTGAGTACAGGGGGCGAATGAACACTGAAGCTTTCTTT.